A single sample gave rise to the 5 T cell receptor beta chains below, sequenced in a study of regulatory T cells in long-lasting Graves disease. Construction of TCR beta libraries relied on iRepertoire HTBI primers and on Arm-PCR targeting CDR3 regions. TCRdb reprocessed the multiplex PCR reads with MiXCR, giving one entry per CDR3 protein. The table includes 500,000 or so distinct CDR3 sequences, around 15% detected once. Sample time point: newly diagnosed GD, antithyroid drugs for less than 3 months. PBMC RNA served as the TCR library source. These data also formed part of another study, on T cells in Graves' hyperthyroidism and ophthalmopathy.

The sample here was peripheral blood mononuclear cells (PBMCs), taken at new diagnosis, from a patient treated with antithyroid drugs. Receptors originate from a middle-aged man with Graves disease.

This clonotype was counted many times. This chain connects TRBV28 to TRBJ2-3, with D possibly TRBD1 on 5 matching bases. This CDR3 comprises 13 residues. The ends were cut back, 6 bases at V and 5 bases at J, with 12 bases in the middle. Germline-derived CDR1 and CDR2 are MDHEN and SYDVKM. The CDR3 reads CASRPGAEDTQYF. CDR3 sequence (DNA): TGTGCCAGCAGGCCTGGGGCCGAAGATACGCAGTATTTT.

This clonotype occurred a few times. CDR3 sequence (DNA): TGCGCCAGCAGACTGGGGGCGATACGAACAGATACGCAGTATTTT. This gives the protein CASRLGAIRTDTQYF. V usage is TRBV5-1 and J usage is TRBJ2-3, with a tentative D call TRBD1 (6 bases). V was pared by 5 bases and J by 3 bases, with 16 bases between. CDR1 is SGHRS and CDR2 is YFSETQ in the germline V gene. This CDR3 is built from 15 residues.

This clonotype was counted many times. The chain joins TRBV20-1 to TRBJ1-2, with D perhaps TRBD1 (6 bases). Deletions cut 5 bases from V and 8 bases from J, with 15 bases between. Germline-derived CDR1 and CDR2 are DFQATT and SNEGSKA (reference sequence). This CDR3 has 12 residues. The CDR3 DNA reads as TGCAGTGCTTACAGGGAGGCGAGCGGCTACACCTTC. Amino acids: CSAYREASGYTF.

This clonotype has at least ten counts. The chain has TRBV24-1 and TRBJ2-3, with 9 nucleotides matching TRBD2. This CDR3 is built from 14 residues. V was pared by 5 bases and J by 3 bases, with 2 bases of the junction left unmatched. CDR1 and CDR2 (germline): KGHDR, SFDVKD. In DNA, the CDR3 is TGTGCCACCAGTGGTAGCGGGAGTACAGATACGCAGTATTTT. This gives the protein CATSGSGSTDTQYF.

This clonotype has more than one count but fewer than ten. The junction and the germline gene differ at one end; a read error may be behind it. The rearrangement uses TRBV20-1 and TRBJ2-1; TRBD1 might be the D (5 bases). The CDR3 extends over 12 amino acids. The germline CDR1 and CDR2 sequences are DFQATT and SNEGSKA (reference sequence). CDR3 protein: CSAIDSSDRTIF. CDR3 nucleotide sequence: TGCAGTGCAATAGACAGTAGTGATAGAACCATCTTC.